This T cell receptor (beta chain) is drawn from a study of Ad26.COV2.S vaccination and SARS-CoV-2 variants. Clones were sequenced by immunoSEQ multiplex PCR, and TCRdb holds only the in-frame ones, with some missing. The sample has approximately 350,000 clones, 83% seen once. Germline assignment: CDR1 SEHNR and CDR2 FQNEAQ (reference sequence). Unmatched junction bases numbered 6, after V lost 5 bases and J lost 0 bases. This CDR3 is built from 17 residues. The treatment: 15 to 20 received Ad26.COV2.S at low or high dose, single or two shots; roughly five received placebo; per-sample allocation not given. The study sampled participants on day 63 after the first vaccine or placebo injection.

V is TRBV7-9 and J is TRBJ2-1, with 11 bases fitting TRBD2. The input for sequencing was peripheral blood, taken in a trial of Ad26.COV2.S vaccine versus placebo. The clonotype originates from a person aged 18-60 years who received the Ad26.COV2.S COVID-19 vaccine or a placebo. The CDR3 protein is CASSILAGGISYNEQFF. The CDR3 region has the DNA TGTGCCAGCAGCATTCTAGCGGGGGGTATCTCCTACAATGAGCAGTTCTTC.